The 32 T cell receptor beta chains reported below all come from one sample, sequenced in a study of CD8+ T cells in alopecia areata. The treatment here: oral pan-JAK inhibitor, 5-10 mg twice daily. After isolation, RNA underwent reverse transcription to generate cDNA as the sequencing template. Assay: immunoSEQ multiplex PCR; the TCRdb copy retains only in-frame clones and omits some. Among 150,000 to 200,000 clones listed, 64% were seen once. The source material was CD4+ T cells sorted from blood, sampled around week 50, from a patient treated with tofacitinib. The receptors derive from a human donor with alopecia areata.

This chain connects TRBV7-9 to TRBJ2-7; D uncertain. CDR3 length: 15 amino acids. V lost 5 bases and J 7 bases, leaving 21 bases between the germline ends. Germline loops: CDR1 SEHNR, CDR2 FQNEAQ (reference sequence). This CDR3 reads CASSGNSQRFGEQYF. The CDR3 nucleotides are TGTGCCAGCAGCGGGAACTCCCAAAGGTTTGGGGAGCAGTACTTC.

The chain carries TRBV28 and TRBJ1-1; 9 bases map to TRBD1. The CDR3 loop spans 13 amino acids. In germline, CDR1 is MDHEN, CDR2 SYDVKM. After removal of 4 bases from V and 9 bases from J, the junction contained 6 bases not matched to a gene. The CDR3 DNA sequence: TGTGCCAGCAGTTCGAACAGGGGGCGCAAAGCTTTCTTT. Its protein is CASSSNRGRKAFF.

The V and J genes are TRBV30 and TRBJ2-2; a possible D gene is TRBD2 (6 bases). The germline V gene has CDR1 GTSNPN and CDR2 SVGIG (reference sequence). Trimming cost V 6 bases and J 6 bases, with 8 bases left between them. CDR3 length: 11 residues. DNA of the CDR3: TGTGCCTGCTCGGGGGCCGGGGAGCTGTTTTTT. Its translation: CACSGAGELFF.

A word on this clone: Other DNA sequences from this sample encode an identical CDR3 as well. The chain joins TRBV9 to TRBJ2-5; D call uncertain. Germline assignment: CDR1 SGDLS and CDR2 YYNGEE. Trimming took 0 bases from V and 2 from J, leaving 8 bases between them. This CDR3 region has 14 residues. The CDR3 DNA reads TGTGCCAGCAGCGTAGGCGTCGGACAAGAGACCCAGTACTTC. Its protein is CASSVGVGQETQYF.

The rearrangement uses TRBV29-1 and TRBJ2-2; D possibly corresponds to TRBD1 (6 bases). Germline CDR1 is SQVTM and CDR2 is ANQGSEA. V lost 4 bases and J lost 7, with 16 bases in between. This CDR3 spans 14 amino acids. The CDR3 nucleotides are TGCAGCGTTGGGACAGTAACTTTGGGCGGGGAGCTGTTTTTT. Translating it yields CSVGTVTLGGELFF.

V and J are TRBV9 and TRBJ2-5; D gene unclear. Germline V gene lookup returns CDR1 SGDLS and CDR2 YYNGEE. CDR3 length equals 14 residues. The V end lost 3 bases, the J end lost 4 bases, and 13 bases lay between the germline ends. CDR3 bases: TGTGCCAGCAGCGATAAATATTGGGGAGAGACCCAGTACTTC. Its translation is CASSDKYWGETQYF.

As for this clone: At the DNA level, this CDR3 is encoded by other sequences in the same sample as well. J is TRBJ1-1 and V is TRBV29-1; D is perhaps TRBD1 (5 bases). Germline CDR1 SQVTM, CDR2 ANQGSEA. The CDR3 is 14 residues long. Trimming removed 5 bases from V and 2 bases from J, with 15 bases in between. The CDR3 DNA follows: TGCAGCGTTTTGGGGCAGGGCGGTAACACTGAAGCTTTCTTT. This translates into CSVLGQGGNTEAFF.

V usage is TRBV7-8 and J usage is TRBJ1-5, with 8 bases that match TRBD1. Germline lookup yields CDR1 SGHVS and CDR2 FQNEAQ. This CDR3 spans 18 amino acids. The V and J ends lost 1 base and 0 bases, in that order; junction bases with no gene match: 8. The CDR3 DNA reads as TGTGCCAGCAGCTTAGAGGGGCAGGGGGCTTATAGCAATCAGCCCCAGCATTTT. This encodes CASSLEGQGAYSNQPQHF.

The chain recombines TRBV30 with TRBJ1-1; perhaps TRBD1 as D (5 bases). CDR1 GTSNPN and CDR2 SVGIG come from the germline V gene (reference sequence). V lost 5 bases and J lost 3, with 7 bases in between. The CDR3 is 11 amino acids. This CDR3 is CAWAGDTEAFF. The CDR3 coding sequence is TGTGCCTGGGCGGGGGACACTGAAGCTTTCTTT.

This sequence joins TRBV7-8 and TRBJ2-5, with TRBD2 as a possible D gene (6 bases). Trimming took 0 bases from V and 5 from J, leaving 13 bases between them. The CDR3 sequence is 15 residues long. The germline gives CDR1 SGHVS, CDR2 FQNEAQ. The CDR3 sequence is CASSLALAGRETQYF. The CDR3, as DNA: TGTGCCAGCAGCTTAGCGCTCGCGGGGCGGGAGACCCAGTACTTC. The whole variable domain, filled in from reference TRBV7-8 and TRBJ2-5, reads GAGVSQSPRYKVAKRGQDVALRCDPISGHVSLFWYQQALGQGPEFLTYFQNEAQLDKSGLPSDRFFAERPEGSVSTLKIQRTQQEDSAVYLCASSLALAGRETQYFGPGTRLLVL.

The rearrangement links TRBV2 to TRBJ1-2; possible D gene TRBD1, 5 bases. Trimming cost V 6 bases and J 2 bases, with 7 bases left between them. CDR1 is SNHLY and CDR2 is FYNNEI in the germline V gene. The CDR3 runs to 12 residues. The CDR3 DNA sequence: TGTGCCAGCAGGACAGAGAACTATGGCTACACCTTC. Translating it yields CASRTENYGYTF.

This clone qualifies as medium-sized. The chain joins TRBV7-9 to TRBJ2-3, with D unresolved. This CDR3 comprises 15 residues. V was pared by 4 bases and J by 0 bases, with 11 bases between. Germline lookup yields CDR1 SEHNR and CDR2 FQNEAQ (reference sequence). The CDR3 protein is CASSSWTASTDTQYF. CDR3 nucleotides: TGTGCCAGCAGCTCTTGGACGGCTAGCACAGATACGCAGTATTTT.

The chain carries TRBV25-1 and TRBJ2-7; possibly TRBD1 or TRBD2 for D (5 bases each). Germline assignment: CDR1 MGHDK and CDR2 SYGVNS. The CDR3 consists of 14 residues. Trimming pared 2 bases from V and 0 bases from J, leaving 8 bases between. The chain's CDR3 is CASSEGTASYEQYF. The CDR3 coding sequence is TGTGCCAGCAGTGAAGGGACGGCCTCCTACGAGCAGTACTTC.

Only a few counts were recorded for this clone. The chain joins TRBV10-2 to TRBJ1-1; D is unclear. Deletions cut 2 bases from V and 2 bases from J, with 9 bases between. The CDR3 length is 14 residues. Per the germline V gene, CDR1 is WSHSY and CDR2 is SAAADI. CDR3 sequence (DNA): TGCGCCAGCAGTGAGGGCAACTTAAACACTGAAGCTTTCTTT. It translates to CASSEGNLNTEAFF.

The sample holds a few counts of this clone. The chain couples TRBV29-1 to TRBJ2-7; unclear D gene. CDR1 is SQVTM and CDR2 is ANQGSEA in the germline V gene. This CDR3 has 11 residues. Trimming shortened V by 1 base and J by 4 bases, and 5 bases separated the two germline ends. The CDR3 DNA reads TGCAGCGTTGAAGTCAGATACGAGCAGTACTTC. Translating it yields CSVEVRYEQYF.

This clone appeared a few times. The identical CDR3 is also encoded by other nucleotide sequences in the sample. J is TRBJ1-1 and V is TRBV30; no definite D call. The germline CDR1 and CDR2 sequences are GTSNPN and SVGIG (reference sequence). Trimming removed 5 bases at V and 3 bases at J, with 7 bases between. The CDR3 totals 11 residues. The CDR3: CAWSVDTEAFF. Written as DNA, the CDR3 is TGTGCCTGGTCAGTGGACACTGAAGCTTTCTTT.

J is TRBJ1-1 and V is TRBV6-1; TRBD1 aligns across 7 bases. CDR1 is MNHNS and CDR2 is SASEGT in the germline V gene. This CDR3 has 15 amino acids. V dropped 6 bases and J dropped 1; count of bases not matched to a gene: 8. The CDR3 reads CASRRGQTQNTEAFF. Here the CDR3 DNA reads TGTGCCAGCAGACGGGGACAGACTCAGAACACTGAAGCTTTCTTT.

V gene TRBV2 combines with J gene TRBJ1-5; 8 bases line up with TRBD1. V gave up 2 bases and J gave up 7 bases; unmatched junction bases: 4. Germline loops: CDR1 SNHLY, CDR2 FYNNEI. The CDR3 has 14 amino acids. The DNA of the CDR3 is TGTGCCAGCAGTGAACAGGGGGCAAGACAGCCCCAGCATTTT. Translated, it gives CASSEQGARQPQHF.

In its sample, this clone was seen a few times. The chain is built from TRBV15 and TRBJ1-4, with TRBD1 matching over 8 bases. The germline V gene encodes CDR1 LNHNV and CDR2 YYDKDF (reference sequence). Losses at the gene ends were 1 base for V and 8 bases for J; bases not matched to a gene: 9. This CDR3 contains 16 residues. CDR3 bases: TGTGCCACCAGCAGAGGACTGACAGGGGCCGACGAAAAACTGTTTTTT. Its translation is CATSRGLTGADEKLFF.

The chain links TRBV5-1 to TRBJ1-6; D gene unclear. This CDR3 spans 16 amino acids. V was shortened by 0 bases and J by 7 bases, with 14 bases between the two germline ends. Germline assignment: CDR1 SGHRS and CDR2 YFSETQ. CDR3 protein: CASSLEGNLPNSPLHF. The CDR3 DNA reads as TGCGCCAGCAGCTTGGAGGGCAACCTACCCAATTCACCCCTCCACTTT.

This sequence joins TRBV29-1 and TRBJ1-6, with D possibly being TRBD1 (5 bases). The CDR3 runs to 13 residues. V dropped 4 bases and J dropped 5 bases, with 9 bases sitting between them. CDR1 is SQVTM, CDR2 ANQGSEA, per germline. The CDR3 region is CSVASGNNSPLHF. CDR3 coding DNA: TGCAGCGTTGCATCAGGGAATAATTCACCCCTCCACTTT.

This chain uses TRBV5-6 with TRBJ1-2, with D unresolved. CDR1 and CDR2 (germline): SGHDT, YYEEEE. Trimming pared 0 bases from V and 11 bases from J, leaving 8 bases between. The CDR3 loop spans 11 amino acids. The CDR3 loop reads CASSLARTYTF. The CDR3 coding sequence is TGTGCCAGCAGCTTGGCCCGAACGTACACCTTC.

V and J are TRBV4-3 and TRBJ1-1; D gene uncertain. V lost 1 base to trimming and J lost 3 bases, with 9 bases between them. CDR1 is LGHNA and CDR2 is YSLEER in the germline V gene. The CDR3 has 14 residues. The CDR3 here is CASSQGVGDTEAFF. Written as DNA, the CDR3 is TGCGCCAGCAGCCAAGGCGTCGGGGACACTGAAGCTTTCTTT.

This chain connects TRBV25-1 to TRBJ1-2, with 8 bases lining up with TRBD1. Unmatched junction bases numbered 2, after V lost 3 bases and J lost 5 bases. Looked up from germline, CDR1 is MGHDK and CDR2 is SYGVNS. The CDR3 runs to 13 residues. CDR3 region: CASSDRGLYGYTF. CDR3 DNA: TGTGCCAGCAGTGACAGGGGGCTTTATGGCTACACCTTC.

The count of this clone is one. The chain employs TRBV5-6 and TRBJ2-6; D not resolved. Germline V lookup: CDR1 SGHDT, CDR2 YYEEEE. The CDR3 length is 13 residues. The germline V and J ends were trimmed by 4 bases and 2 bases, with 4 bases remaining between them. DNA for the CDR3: TGTGCCAGCAGCACTGCTGGGGCCAACGTCCTGACTTTC. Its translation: CASSTAGANVLTF.

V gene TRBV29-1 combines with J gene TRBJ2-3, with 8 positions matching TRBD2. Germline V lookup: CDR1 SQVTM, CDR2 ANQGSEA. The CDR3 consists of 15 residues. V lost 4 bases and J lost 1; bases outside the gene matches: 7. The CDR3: CSVAPVGLGTDTQYF. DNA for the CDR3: TGCAGCGTTGCCCCGGTGGGACTAGGCACAGATACGCAGTATTTT.

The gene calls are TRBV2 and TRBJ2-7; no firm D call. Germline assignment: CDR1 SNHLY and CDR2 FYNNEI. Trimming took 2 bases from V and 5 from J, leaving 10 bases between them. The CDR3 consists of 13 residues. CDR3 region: CASSEWDSNEQYF. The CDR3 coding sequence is TGTGCCAGCAGTGAATGGGATTCGAACGAGCAGTACTTC.

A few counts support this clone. This CDR3 reads CAISESWGAGEQYF. The CDR3 region has the DNA TGTGCCATCAGTGAGAGTTGGGGAGCGGGTGAGCAGTACTTC. The rearrangement links TRBV10-3 to TRBJ2-7; a possible D gene is TRBD2 (6 bases). CDR1 and CDR2 (germline): ENHRY, SYGVKD. Trimming pared 2 bases from V and 7 bases from J, leaving 15 bases between. This CDR3 comprises 14 residues.

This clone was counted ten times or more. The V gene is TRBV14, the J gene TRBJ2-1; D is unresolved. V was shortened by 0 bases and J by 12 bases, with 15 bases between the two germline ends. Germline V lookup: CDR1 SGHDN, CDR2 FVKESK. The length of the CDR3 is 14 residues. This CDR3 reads CASSQELDPLGQFF. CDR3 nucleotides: TGTGCCAGCAGCCAAGAATTGGATCCCCTGGGGCAGTTCTTC.

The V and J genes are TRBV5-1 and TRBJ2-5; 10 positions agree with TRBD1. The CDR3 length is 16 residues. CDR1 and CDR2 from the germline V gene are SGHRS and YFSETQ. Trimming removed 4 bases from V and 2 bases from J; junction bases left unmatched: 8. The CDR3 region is CASSIRTGGLQETQYF. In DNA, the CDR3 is TGCGCCAGCAGCATCCGGACAGGGGGGCTACAAGAGACCCAGTACTTC.

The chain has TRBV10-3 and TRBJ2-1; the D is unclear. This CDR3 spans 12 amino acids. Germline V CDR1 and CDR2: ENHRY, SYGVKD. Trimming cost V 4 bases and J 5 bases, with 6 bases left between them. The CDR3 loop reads CAISAKHNEQFF. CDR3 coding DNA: TGTGCCATCAGTGCGAAGCACAATGAGCAGTTCTTC.

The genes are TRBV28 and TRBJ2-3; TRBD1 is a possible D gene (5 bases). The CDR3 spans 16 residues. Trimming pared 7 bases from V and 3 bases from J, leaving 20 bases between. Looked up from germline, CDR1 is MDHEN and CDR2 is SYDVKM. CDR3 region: CASTPRRLDRTDTQYF. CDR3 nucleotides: TGTGCCAGCACCCCCCGGCGGCTAGACAGAACAGATACGCAGTATTTT.